These 7 T cell receptor beta chains originate from one sample sequenced in a study of cytomegalovirus exposure and HLA in healthy donors. PCR primers comprised 60 Vbeta and 13 Jbeta primers. TCRdb keeps only in-frame clones here, not all; method: immunoSEQ multiplex PCR. The sample has fewer than 150,000 clones, approximately 74% seen once. Source material: PBMCs. These receptors all come from a woman in her forties or fifties in good health and CMV-seropositive.

The V call is TRBV2, the J call TRBJ2-5; TRBD1 matches 8 bases. CDR3 length: 16 amino acids. V trimming: 6 bases; J trimming: 3 bases; junction bases outside the gene matches: 12. The germline V gene has CDR1 SNHLY and CDR2 FYNNEI. The CDR3 here is CASSAGTGIGKETQYF. The CDR3, as DNA: TGTGCCAGCAGCGCCGGGACAGGAATCGGTAAAGAGACCCAGTACTTC.

The J gene is TRBJ2-1, the V gene TRBV10-3; D is unclear. Per germline, CDR1 ENHRY and CDR2 SYGVKD. Trimming stripped 5 bases from V and 7 bases from J, with 15 bases between. CDR3 length: 14 residues. The CDR3 DNA follows: TGTGCCATCAGTATAACCTCGTCTGCGAATGAGCAGTTCTTC. Residues: CAISITSSANEQFF.

The J gene is TRBJ2-1, the V gene TRBV5-4, with D hard to call. CDR3 size: 14 residues. V gave up 0 bases and J gave up 4 bases, with 8 bases separating them. Germline CDR1 is SGHNT and CDR2 is YYREEE (reference sequence). CDR3 bases: TGTGCCAGCAGCTTGGCGGTCGCTTACAATGAGCAGTTCTTC. Its protein is CASSLAVAYNEQFF.

The chain is built from TRBV5-8 and TRBJ2-5; 10 bases are shared with TRBD2. CDR3 length: 20 amino acids. The V segment lost 0 bases and the J segment 2 bases; nucleotides outside the gene matches: 16. The germline CDR1 and CDR2 sequences are SGHTS and YDEGEE. The CDR3 protein is CASSLVEGSSGSFVQETQYF. The CDR3 coding sequence is TGTGCCAGCAGCTTGGTCGAGGGGTCTAGCGGGAGTTTCGTACAAGAGACCCAGTACTTC.

The chain carries TRBV7-2 and TRBJ2-7; TRBD2 might be the D (7 bases). Trimming removed 5 bases at V and 6 bases at J, with 20 bases between. The CDR3 runs to 15 residues. The germline gives CDR1 SGHTA, CDR2 FQGNSA. The DNA of the CDR3 is TGTGCCAGCAGCCAGACCGACGTTGGGGGGGCCGAGCAGTACTTC. This sequence encodes CASSQTDVGGAEQYF.

The chain couples TRBV7-9 to TRBJ2-7; 10 positions agree with TRBD1. V trimming: 3 bases; J trimming: 6 bases; junction bases outside the gene matches: 5. CDR1 is SEHNR, CDR2 FQNEAQ, per germline (reference sequence). This CDR3 is 14 amino acids long. CDR3 in DNA: TGTGCCAGCAGCTTCCAGGACAGGGGGGGCGAGCAGTACTTC. Translated, it gives CASSFQDRGGEQYF.

The rearrangement uses TRBV27 and TRBJ2-7; 7 bases match TRBD1. The length of the CDR3 is 13 residues. J lost 7 bases, V lost 4 bases, and 7 bases had no gene match. CDR1 and CDR2 (germline): MNHEY, SMNVEV (reference sequence). As DNA, the CDR3 is TGTGCCAGCAGTTCAGACAGGGCGGGTGAGCAGTACTTC. Its translation is CASSSDRAGEQYF.